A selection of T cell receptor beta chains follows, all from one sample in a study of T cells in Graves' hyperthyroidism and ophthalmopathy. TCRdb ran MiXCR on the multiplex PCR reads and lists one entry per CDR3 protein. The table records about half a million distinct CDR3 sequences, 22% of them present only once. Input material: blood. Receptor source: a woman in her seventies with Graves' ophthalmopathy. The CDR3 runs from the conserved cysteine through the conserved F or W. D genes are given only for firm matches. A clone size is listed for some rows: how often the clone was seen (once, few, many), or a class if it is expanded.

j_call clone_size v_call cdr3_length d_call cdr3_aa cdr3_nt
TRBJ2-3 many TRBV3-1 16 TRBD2 CASSPWTSGYTDTQYF TGTGCCAGCAGCCCCTGGACTAGCGGGTACACAGATACGCAGTATTTT
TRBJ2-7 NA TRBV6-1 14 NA CASSDNFMSYEQYF TGTGCCAGCAGTGATAACTTCATGTCCTACGAGCAGTACTTC
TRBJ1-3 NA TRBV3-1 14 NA CASRQTSTGNTIYF TGTGCCAGCAGACAAACAAGCACTGGAAACACCATATATTTT
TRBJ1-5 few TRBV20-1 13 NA CSASKGWGQPQHF TGCAGTGCTAGCAAAGGTTGGGGTCAGCCCCAGCATTTT
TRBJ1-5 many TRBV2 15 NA CASSVKFGVVQPQHF TGTGCCAGCAGCGTGAAGTTTGGGGTAGTCCAGCCCCAGCATTTT
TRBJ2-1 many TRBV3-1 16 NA CASSSFTGEIYNEQFF TGTGCCAGCAGCTCATTTACGGGAGAGATCTACAATGAGCAGTTCTTC
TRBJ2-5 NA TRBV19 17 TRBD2 CASSTRTSGRYQETQYF TGTGCCAGTAGTACCAGGACTAGCGGGAGGTACCAAGAGACCCAGTACTTC
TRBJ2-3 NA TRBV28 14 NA CASSSGSLTDTQYF TGTGCCAGCTCCTCGGGCAGCTTGACAGATACGCAGTATTTT
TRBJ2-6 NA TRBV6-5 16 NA CASSYRALSGANVLTF TGTGCCAGCAGTTACAGGGCCCTCTCTGGGGCCAACGTCCTGACTTTC
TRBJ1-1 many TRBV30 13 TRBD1 CAWGTGGVTEAFF TGTGCCTGGGGGACAGGGGGAGTCACTGAAGCTTTCTTT
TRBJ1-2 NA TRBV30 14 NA CAWTWGGPLWGYTF TGTGCCTGGACCTGGGGGGGTCCTTTATGGGGCTACACCTTC
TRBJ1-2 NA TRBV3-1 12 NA CASSLRSWGYTF TGTGCCAGCAGCCTTAGAAGCTGGGGCTACACCTTC
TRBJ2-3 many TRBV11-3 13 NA CASSLAGMDTQYF TGTGCCAGCAGCTTAGCCGGGATGGATACGCAGTATTTT
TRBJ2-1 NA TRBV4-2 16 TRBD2 CASSPGRTSGYNEQFF TGTGCCAGCAGCCCCGGGAGGACTAGCGGATACAATGAGCAGTTCTTC
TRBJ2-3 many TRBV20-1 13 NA CSAIRDPADTQYF TGCAGTGCTATCCGGGACCCCGCTGATACGCAGTATTTT
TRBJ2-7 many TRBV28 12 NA CASNRARYEQYF TGTGCCAGCAATAGGGCCCGTTACGAGCAGTACTTC
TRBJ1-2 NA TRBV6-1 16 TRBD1 CASSQTGVPENYGYTF TGTGCCAGCAGTCAGACAGGGGTACCCGAAAACTATGGCTACACCTTC
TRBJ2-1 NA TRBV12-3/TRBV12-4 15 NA CASSLDASSYNEQFF TGTGCCAGCAGTTTGGACGCCAGCTCCTACAATGAGCAGTTCTTC
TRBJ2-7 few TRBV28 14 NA CASIGSTSSYEQYF TGTGCCAGCATCGGGTCCACGAGCTCCTACGAGCAGTACTTC
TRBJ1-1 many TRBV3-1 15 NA CASSPSIRPETEAFF TGTGCCAGCAGCCCCTCGATCAGACCAGAGACTGAAGCTTTCTTT
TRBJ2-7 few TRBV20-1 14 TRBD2 CSASETGGPYEQYF TGCAGTGCTAGTGAGACGGGAGGGCCTTACGAGCAGTACTTC
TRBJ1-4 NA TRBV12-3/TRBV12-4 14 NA CASTLRGGYEKLFF TGTGCCAGCACCCTGAGGGGGGGTTATGAAAAACTGTTTTTT
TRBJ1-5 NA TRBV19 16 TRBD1 CASTDRGPNSNQPQHF TGTGCCAGTACCGACAGGGGGCCTAATAGCAATCAGCCCCAGCATTTT
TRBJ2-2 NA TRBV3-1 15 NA CASSSQGGYTGELFF TGTGCCAGCAGCTCTCAGGGGGGCTACACCGGGGAGCTGTTTTTT
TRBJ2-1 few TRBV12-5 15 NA CASGPRDVSYNEQFF TGTGCTAGTGGCCCCCGGGACGTTTCCTACAATGAGCAGTTCTTC
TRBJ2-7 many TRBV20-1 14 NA CSARSPISTGEQYF TGCAGTGCTAGGAGCCCGATCTCGACGGGGGAGCAGTACTTC
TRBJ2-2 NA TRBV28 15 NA CAISGRDSRDGELFF TGTGCCATCTCTGGGCGGGACTCCAGGGACGGGGAGCTGTTTTTT
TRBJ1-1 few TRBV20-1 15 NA CSAWRDILTNTEAFF TGCAGTGCTTGGAGGGACATCCTCACGAACACTGAAGCTTTCTTT
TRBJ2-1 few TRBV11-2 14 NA CASSLGDVWNEQFF TGTGCCAGCAGCTTAGGCGATGTTTGGAATGAGCAGTTCTTC
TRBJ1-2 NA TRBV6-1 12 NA CATQQEDYGYTF TGTGCCACCCAACAGGAAGACTATGGCTACACCTTC
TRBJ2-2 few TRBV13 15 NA CASSPPLPNTGELFF TGTGCCAGCAGCCCCCCGTTGCCGAACACCGGGGAGCTGTTTTTT
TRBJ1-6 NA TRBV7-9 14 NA CASSAKTVNSPLHF TGTGCCAGCAGCGCGAAGACAGTCAATTCACCCCTCCACTTT
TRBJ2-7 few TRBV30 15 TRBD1 CAWSVNAGGGYEQYF TGTGCCTGGAGTGTAAACGCAGGGGGCGGGTACGAGCAGTACTTC
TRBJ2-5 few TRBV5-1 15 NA CASSLASGTQETQYF TGCGCCAGCAGCTTGGCCTCCGGTACACAAGAGACCCAGTACTTC
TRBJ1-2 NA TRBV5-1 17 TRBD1 CASSQDRGRPGGYGYTF TGCGCCAGCAGCCAGGACAGGGGGCGCCCCGGTGGCTATGGCTACACCTTC
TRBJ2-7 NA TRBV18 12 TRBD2 CASSLLAAEQYF TGTGCCAGCTCGCTACTAGCGGCCGAGCAGTACTTC
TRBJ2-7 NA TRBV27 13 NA CASSFGTNYEQYF TGTGCCAGCAGTTTTGGGACGAACTACGAGCAGTACTTC
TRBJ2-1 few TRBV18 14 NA CASSPSRSYNEQFF TGTGCCAGCTCACCCTCCCGCTCCTACAATGAGCAGTTCTTC
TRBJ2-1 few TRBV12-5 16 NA CASGLVLGTAYNEQFF TGTGCTAGTGGTTTGGTACTGGGGACCGCCTACAATGAGCAGTTCTTC
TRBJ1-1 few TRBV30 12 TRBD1 CASQGGWTEAFF TGTGCCTCACAGGGGGGGTGGACTGAAGCTTTCTTT
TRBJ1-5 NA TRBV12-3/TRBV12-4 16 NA CASSFSPPGTDQPQHF TGTGCCAGCAGTTTTAGCCCCCCCGGGACGGATCAGCCCCAGCATTTT
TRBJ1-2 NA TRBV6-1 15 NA CASTLEDSRDHGYTF TGTGCCAGCACCCTTGAGGACAGCAGGGACCACGGCTACACCTTC
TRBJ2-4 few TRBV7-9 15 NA CASSSGSGAKNIQYF TGTGCCAGCAGTTCGGGTAGCGGAGCCAAAAACATTCAGTACTTC
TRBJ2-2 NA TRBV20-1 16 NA CSARNTGRRNTGELFF TGCAGTGCTAGAAATACAGGGAGGAGAAACACCGGGGAGCTGTTTTTT
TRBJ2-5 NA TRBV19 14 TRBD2 CASRSGRIGETQYF TGTGCCAGTAGAAGCGGGAGGATTGGAGAGACCCAGTACTTC
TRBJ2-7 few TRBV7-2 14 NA CASSLASQSHEQYF TGTGCCAGCAGCTTAGCTAGTCAGTCCCACGAGCAGTACTTC
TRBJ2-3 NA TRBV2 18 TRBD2 CASSDFWTSGNLLDTQYF TGTGCCAGCAGTGACTTTTGGACTAGCGGGAATTTATTAGATACGCAGTATTTT
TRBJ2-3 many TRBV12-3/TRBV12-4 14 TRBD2 CASSSSGRADTQYF TGTGCCAGCAGTTCTAGCGGGAGGGCCGATACGCAGTATTTT
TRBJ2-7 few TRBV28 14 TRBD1 CASSSRDSSYEQYF TGTGCCAGCAGTTCCCGGGACAGCTCCTACGAGCAGTACTTC
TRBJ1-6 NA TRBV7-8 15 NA CASSTGFGRNSPLHF TGTGCCAGCAGCACCGGGTTTGGTCGGAATTCACCCCTCCACTTT
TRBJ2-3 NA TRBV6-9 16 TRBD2 CASSISGVISTDTQYF TGTGCCAGCAGTATTAGCGGGGTTATATCCACAGATACGCAGTATTTT
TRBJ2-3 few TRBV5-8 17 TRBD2 CASSLGTSGRSSDTQYF TGTGCCAGCAGCTTGGGGACTAGCGGGAGGAGTTCAGATACGCAGTATTTT
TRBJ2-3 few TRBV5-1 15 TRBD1 CASSSGQTSTDTQYF TGCGCCAGCAGCTCGGGACAGACGAGCACAGATACGCAGTATTTT
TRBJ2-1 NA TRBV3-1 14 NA CASSQVDGFNEQFF TGTGCCAGCAGCCAAGTGGACGGATTCAATGAGCAGTTCTTC
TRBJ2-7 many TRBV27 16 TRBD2 CASSDRTSGRFGEQYF TGTGCCAGCAGCGATCGGACTAGCGGGAGGTTCGGCGAGCAGTACTTC
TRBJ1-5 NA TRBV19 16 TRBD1 CASSRRQGSYNQPQHF TGTGCCAGTAGTCGCCGACAGGGGAGCTACAATCAGCCCCAGCATTTT
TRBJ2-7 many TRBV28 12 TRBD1 CASSPQGLEQYF TGTGCCAGCAGTCCACAGGGGCTCGAGCAGTACTTC
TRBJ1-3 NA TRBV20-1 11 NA CSAESGNTIYF TGCAGTGCAGAGTCCGGAAACACCATATATTTT
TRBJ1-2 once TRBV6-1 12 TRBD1 CASRSGTDGYTF TGTGCCAGCAGATCCGGGACAGATGGCTACACCTTC
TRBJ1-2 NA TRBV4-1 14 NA CASSPGVDRYGYTF TGCGCCAGCAGCCCCGGGGTAGACCGCTATGGCTACACCTTC